This T cell receptor (beta chain) was recovered during a study of blood T cell repertoires in COVID-19. Across the study: COVID-19 samples from acute and convalescent phases originated in the United States, Italy and Spain. PBMCs, B-cell-depleted T cells, or T cells were the source of the cDNA or gDNA that made up the material.

Per germline, CDR1 SGHRS and CDR2 YFSETQ. The CDR3 sequence is 14 residues long. On this clone itself: Its ends do not fully match the called genes, so a read error is possible.

Sequenced by immunoSEQ multiplex PCR; TCRdb stores in-frame clones only, minus some. The sample lists some 150,000 clones, about 81% occurring once. The sample taken for sequencing was peripheral blood. The clonotype originates from a woman of 80 years or more with acute or convalescent COVID-19. The chain uses TRBV5-1 and TRBJ2-1; TRBD1 might be the D (5 bases). This chain's CDR3 is CASSLDQGYYEQFF. The CDR3 DNA reads as TGCGCCAGCAGCTTGGACCAGGGCTACTATGAGCAGTTCTTC.